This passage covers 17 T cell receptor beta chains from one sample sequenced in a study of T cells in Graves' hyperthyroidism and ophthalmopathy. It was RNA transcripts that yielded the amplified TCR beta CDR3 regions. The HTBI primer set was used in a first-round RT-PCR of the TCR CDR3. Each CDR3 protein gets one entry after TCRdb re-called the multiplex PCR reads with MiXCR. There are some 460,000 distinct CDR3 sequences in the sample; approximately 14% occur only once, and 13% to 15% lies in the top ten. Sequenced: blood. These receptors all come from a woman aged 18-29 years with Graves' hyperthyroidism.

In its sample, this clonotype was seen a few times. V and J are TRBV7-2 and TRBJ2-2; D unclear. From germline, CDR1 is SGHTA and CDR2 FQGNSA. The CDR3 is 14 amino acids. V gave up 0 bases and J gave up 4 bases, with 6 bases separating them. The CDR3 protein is CASSLALGTGELFF. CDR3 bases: TGTGCCAGCAGCTTAGCGTTGGGCACCGGGGAGCTGTTTTTT.

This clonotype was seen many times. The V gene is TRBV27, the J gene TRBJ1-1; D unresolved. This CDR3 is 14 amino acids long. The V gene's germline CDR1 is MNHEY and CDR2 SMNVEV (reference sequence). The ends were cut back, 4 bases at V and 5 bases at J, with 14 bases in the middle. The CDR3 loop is CASSSGWDRTEAFF. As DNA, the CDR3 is TGTGCCAGCAGTTCGGGGTGGGATAGGACTGAAGCTTTCTTT.

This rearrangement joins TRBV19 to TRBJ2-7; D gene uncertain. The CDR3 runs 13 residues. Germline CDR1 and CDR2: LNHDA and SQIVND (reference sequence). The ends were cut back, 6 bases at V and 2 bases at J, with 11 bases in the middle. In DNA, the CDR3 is TGTGCCAGTAGGTCGCAGGTTACCTACGAGCAGTACTTC. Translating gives CASRSQVTYEQYF.

CDR3 sequence: CAISAGNYGYTF. The CDR3 DNA is TGTGCCATCAGTGCTGGGAACTATGGCTACACCTTC. This chain uses TRBV10-3 with TRBJ1-2; D unresolved. The CDR3 sequence is 12 residues long. Germline loops: CDR1 ENHRY, CDR2 SYGVKD. Trimming cost V 4 bases and J 2 bases, with 5 bases left between them.

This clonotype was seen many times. The CDR3 DNA follows: TGTGCCAGCAGCTTAGAGAGGGAAGAGACCCAGTACTTC. Its translation is CASSLEREETQYF. The V and J genes are TRBV7-2 and TRBJ2-5; D is perhaps TRBD2 (5 bases). The ends were cut back, 1 base at V and 3 bases at J, with 6 bases in the middle. The CDR3 has 13 residues. Germline CDR1 reads SGHTA; CDR2 reads FQGNSA.

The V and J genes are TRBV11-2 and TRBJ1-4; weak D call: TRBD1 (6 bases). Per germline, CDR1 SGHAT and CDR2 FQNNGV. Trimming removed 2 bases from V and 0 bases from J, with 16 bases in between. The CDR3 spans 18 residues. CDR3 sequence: CASSLWWGKGATNEKLFF. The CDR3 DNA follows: TGTGCCAGCAGCTTATGGTGGGGGAAGGGGGCAACTAATGAAAAACTGTTTTTT.

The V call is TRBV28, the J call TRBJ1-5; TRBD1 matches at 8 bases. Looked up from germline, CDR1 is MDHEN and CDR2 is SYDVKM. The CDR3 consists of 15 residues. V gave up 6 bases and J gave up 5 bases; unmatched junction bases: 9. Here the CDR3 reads CASRLDRGNYQPQHF. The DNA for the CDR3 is TGTGCCAGCAGGCTTGACAGGGGAAATTATCAGCCCCAGCATTTT.

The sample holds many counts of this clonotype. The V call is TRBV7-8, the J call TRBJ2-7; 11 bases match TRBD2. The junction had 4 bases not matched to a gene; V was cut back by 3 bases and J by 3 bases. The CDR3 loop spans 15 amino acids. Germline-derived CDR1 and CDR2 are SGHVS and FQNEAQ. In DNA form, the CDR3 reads TGTGCCAGCAGCTTCGCTAGCGGGGGGTTCTACGAGCAGTACTTC. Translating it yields CASSFASGGFYEQYF.

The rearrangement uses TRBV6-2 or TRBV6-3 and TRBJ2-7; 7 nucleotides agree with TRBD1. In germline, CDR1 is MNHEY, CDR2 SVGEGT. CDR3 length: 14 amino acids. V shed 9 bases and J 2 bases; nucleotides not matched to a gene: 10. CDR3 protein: CASSRGTETYEQYF. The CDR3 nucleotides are TGTGCCAGTTCCCGAGGGACAGAAACCTACGAGCAGTACTTC.

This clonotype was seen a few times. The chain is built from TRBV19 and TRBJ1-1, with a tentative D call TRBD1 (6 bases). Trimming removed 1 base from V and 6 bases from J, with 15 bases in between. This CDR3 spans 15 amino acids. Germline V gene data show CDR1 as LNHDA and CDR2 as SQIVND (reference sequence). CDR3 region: CASSIGGQGYSEAFF. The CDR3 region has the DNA TGTGCCAGTAGTATAGGTGGCCAGGGGTATTCTGAAGCTTTCTTT.

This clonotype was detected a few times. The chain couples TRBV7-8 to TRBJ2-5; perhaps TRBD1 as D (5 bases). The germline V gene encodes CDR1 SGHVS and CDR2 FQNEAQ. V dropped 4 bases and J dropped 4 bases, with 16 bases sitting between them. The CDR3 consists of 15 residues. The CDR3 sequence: CASSSLSGSGETQYF. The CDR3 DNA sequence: TGTGCCAGCAGCTCCCTTTCAGGGTCCGGAGAGACCCAGTACTTC.

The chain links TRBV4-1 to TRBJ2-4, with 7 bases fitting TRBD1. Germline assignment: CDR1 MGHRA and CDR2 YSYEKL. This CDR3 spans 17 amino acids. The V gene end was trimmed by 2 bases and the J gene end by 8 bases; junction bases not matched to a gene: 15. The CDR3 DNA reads TGCGCCAGCAGCCAATCCGTCATGCAGGGGGTCGTTGACATTCAGTACTTC. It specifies CASSQSVMQGVVDIQYF.

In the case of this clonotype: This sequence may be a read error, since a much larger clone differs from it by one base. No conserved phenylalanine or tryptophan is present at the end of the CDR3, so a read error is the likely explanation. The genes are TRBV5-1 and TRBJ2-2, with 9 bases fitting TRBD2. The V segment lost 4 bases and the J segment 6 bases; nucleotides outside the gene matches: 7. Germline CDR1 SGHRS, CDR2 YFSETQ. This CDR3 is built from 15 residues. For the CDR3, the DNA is TGCGCCAGCAGCCCTTCTAGCGGGACCCCCGGGGAGCTGTTTTCT. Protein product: CASSPSSGTPGELFS.

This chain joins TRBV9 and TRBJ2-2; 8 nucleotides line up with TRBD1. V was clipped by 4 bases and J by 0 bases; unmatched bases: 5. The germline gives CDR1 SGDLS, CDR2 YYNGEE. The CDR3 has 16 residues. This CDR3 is CASSTDRVANTGELFF. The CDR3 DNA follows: TGTGCCAGCAGCACGGACAGGGTCGCGAACACCGGGGAGCTGTTTTTT.

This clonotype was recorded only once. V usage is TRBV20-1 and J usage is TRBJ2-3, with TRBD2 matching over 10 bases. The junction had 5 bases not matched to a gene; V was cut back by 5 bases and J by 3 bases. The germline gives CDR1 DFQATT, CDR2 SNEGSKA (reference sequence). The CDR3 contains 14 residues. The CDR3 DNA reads TGCAGTGCTGTAAGCGGGGGGGTTACAGATACGCAGTATTTT. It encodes CSAVSGGVTDTQYF.

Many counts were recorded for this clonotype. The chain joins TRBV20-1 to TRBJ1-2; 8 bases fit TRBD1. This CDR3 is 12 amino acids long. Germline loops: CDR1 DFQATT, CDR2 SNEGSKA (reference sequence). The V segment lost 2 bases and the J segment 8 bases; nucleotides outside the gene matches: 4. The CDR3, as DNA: TGCAGTGCTAGACAGGGGGCTGAAGGCTACACCTTC. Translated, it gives CSARQGAEGYTF.

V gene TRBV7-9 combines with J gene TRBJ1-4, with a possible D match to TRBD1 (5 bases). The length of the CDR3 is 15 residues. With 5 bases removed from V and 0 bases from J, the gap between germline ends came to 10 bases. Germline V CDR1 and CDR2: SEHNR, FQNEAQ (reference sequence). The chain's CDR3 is CASSLGHSTNEKLFF. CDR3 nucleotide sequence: TGTGCCAGCAGCCTCGGACACTCAACTAATGAAAAACTGTTTTTT.